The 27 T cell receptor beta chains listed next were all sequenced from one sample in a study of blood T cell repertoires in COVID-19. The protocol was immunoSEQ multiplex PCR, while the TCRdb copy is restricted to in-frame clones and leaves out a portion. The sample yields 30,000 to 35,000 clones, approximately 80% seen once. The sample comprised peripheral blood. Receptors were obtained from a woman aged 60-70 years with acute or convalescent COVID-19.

CDR3 amino acids: CASRGDSRDGNQPQHF. The CDR3, as DNA: TGTGCCAGCAGGGGGGACAGTCGAGACGGCAATCAGCCCCAGCATTTT. The chain employs TRBV2 and TRBJ1-5; 7 bases are shared with TRBD1. There are 16 residues in the CDR3. Germline V gives CDR1 SNHLY, CDR2 FYNNEI. With V trimmed by 6 bases and J by 2 bases, 10 bases remained unmatched. Combining the CDR3 with reference TRBV2 and TRBJ1-5 gives the whole variable domain EPEVTQTPSHQVTQMGQEVILRCVPISNHLYFYWYRQILGQKVEFLVSFYNNEISEKSEIFDDQFSVERPDGSNFTLKIRSTKLEDSAMYFCASRGDSRDGNQPQHFGDGTRLSIL.

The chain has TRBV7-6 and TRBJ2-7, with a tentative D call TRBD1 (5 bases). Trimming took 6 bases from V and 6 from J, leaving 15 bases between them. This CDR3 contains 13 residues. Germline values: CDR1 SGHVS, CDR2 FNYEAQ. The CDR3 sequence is CASSLKQGAEQYF. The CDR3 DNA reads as TGTGCCAGCAGTCTCAAGCAGGGTGCCGAGCAGTACTTC.

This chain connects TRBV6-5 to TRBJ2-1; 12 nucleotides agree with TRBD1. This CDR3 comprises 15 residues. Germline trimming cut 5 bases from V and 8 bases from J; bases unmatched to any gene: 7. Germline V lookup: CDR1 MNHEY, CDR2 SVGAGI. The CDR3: CASSPGTGGRDEQFF. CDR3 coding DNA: TGTGCCAGCAGTCCCGGGACAGGGGGCCGAGATGAGCAGTTCTTC.

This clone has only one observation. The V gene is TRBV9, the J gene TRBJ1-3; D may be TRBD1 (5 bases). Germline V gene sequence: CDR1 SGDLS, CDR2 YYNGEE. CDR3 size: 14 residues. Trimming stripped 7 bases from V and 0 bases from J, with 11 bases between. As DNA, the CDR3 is TGTGCCAGCGAAAGGGGCCACTCTGGAAACACCATATATTTT. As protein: CASERGHSGNTIYF.

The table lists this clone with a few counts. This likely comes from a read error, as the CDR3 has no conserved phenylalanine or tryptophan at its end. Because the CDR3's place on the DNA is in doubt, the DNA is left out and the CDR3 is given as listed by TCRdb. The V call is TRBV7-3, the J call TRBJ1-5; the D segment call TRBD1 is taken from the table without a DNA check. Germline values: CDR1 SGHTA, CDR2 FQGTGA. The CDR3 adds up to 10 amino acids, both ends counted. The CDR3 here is CASSSGRTGL.

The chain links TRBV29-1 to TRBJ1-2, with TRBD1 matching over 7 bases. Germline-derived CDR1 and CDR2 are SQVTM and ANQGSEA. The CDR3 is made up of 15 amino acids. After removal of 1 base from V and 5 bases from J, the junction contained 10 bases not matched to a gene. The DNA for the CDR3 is TGCAGCGTTGAAGGGCGAGGGTCCAGGGGGTATGGCTACACCTTC. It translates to CSVEGRGSRGYGYTF.

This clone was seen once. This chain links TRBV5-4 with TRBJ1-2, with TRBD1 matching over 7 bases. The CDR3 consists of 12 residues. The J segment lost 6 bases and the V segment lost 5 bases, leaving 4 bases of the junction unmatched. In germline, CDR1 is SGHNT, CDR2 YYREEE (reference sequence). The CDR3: CASRKGADGYTF. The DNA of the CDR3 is TGTGCCAGCAGGAAGGGGGCGGATGGCTACACCTTC.

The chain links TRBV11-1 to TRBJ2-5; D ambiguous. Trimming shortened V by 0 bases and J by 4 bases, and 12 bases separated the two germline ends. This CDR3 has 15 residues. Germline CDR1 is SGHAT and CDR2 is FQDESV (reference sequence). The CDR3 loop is CASSLAAQDGETQYF. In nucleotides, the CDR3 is TGTGCCAGCAGCTTAGCGGCGCAGGATGGAGAGACCCAGTACTTC.

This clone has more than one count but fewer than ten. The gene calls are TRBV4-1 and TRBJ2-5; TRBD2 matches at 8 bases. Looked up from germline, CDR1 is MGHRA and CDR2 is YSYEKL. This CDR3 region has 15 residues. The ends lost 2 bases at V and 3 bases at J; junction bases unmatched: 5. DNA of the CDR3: TGCGCCAGCAGCCAATGGGGGCGGGGGGAAGAGACCCAGTACTTC. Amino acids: CASSQWGRGEETQYF.

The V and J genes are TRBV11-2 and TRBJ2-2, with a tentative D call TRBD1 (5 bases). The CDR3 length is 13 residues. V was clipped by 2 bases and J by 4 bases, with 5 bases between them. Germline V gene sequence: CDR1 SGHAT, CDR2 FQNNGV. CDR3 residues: CASSLQGTGELFF. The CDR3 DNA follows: TGTGCCAGCAGCTTACAGGGCACCGGGGAGCTGTTTTTT. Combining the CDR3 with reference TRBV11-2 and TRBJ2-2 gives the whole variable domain EAGVAQSPRYKIIEKRQSVAFWCNPISGHATLYWYQQILGQGPKLLIQFQNNGVVDDSQLPKDRFSAERLKGVDSTLKIQPAKLEDSAVYLCASSLQGTGELFFGEGSRLTVL.

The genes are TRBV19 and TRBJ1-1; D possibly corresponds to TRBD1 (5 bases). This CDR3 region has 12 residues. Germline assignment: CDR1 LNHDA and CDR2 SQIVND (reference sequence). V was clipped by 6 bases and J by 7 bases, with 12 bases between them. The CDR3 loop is CASRVSGGEAFF. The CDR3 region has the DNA TGTGCCAGTAGGGTGTCCGGGGGTGAAGCTTTCTTT. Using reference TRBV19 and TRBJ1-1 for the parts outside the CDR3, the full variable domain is DGGITQSPKYLFRKEGQNVTLSCEQNLNHDAMYWYRQDPGQGLRLIYYSQIVNDFQKGDIAEGYSVSREKKESFPLTVTSAQKNPTAFYLCASRVSGGEAFFGQGTRLTVV.

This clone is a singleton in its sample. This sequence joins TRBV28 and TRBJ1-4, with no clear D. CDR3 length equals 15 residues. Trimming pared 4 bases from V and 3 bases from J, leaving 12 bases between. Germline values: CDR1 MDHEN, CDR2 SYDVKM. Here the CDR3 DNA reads TGTGCCAGCAGTTCTTTGCGCATGGCTAATGAAAAACTGTTTTTT. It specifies CASSSLRMANEKLFF.

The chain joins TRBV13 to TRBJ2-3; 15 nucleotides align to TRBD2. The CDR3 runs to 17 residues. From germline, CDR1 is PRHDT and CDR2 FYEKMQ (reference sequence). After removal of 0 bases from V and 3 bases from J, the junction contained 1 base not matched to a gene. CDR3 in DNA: TGTGCCAGCAGCTTAGGAGGGACTAGCGGGGGGACAGATACGCAGTATTTT. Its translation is CASSLGGTSGGTDTQYF.

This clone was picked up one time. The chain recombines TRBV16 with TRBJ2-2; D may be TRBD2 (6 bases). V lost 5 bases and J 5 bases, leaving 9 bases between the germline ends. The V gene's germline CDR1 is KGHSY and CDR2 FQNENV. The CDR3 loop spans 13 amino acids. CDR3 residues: CASSAGRTGELFF. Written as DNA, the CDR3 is TGTGCCAGCAGCGCGGGACGAACCGGGGAGCTGTTTTTT.

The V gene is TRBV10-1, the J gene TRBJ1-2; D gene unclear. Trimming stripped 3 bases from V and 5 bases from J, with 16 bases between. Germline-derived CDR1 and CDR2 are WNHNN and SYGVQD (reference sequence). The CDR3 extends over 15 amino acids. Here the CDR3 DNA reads TGCGCCAGCAGTGACCCGGAGTCTTTTTTGTATGGCTACACCTTC. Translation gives CASSDPESFLYGYTF.

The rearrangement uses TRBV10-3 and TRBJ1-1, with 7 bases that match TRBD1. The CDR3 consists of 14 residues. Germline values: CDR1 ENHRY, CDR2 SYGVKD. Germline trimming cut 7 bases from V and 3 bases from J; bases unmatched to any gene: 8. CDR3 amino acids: CAIKTQGKHTEAFF. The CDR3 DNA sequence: TGTGCCATCAAAACACAGGGGAAACACACTGAAGCTTTCTTT.

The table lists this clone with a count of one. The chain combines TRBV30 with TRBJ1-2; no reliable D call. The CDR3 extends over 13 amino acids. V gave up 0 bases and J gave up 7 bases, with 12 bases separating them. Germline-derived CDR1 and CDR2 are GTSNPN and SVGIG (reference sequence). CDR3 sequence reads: CAWSVLRVSGYTF. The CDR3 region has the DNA TGTGCCTGGAGTGTATTGAGGGTCTCTGGCTACACCTTC.

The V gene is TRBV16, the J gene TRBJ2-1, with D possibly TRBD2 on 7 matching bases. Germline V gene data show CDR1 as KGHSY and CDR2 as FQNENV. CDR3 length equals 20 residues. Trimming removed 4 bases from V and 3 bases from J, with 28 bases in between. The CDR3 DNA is TGTGCCAGCAGCCCTGAAGTCAGGGGACAAAGCGGGGCCCTCTACAATGAGCAGTTCTTC. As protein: CASSPEVRGQSGALYNEQFF.

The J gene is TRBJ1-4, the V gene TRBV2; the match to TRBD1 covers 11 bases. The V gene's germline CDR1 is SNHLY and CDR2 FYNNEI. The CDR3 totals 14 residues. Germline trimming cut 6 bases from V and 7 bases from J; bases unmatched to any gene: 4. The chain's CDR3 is CASRWTGGPEKLFF. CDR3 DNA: TGTGCCAGCAGGTGGACAGGGGGCCCTGAAAAACTGTTTTTT.

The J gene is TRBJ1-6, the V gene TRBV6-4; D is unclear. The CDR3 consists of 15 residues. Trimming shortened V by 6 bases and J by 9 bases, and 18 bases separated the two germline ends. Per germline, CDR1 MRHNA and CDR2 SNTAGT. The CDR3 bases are TGTGCCAGCAGCCCAACCCCGGTGTTCTCTTCACCCCTCCACTTT. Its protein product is CASSPTPVFSSPLHF.

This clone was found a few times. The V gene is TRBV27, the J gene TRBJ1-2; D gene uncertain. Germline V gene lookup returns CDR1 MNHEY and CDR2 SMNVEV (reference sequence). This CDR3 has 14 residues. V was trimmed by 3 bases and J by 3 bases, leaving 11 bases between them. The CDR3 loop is CASSFSVFDYGYTF. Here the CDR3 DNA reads TGTGCCAGCAGTTTTTCGGTTTTTGACTATGGCTACACCTTC.

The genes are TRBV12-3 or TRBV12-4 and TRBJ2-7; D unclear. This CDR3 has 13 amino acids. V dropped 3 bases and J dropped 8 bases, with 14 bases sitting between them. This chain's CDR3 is CASSFLDQAQQYF. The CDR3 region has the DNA TGTGCCAGCAGTTTCCTAGACCAAGCCCAGCAGTACTTC.

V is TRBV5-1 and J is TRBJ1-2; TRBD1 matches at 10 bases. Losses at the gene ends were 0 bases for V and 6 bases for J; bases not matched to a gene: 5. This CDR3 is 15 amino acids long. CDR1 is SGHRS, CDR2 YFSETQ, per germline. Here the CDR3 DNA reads TGCGCCAGCAGCTTGGAAGGGACAGGGGAGAATGGCTACACCTTC. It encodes CASSLEGTGENGYTF.

CDR3 sequence reads: CSASGGGPVRDTQYF. DNA of the CDR3: TGCAGTGCTAGTGGTGGGGGCCCGGTTAGAGATACGCAGTATTTT. This chain links TRBV20-1 with TRBJ2-3, with D perhaps TRBD1 (6 bases). The CDR3 totals 15 residues. CDR1 is DFQATT and CDR2 is SNEGSKA in the germline V gene (reference sequence). Trimming removed 3 bases from V and 5 bases from J, with 18 bases in between.

The CDR3 coding sequence is TGTGCCAGCAGTTTAGGGTTAGGTCTCGACAGGAGCAATCAGCCCCAGCATTTT. Protein: CASSLGLGLDRSNQPQHF. The genes are TRBV28 and TRBJ1-5, with D possibly TRBD1 on 6 matching bases. V was shortened by 2 bases and J by 1 base, with 18 bases between the two germline ends. The CDR3 has 18 amino acids. Germline CDR1 MDHEN, CDR2 SYDVKM.

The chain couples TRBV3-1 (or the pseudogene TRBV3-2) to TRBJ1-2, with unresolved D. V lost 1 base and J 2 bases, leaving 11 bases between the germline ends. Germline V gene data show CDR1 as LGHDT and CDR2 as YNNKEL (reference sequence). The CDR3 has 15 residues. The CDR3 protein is CASSQGVAANYGYTF. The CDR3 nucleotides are TGTGCCAGCAGCCAAGGAGTGGCGGCGAACTATGGCTACACCTTC.

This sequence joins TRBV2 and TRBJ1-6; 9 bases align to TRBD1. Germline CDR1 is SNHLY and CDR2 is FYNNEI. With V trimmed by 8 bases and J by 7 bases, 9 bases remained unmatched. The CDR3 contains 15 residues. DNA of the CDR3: TGTGCCAGCGCGGGGATGGGACAGGGAAATTCACCCCTCCACTTT. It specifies CASAGMGQGNSPLHF.